This entry features one TCR beta chain sequence. Its target is not known. The repertoire was sequenced with immunoSEQ multiplex PCR; TCRdb's copy has only in-frame clones and lacks some. The sample carries more than 150,000 clones, about 87% recorded once. The sample originates from a study of T cell responses to AZD1222 COVID-19 vaccine. Findings and caveats of the study: Repertoire sampling happened only post peak T cell response. A reported finding is that nearly half of spike-specific TCRs target unmutated variant regions.

The CDR3 runs to 13 residues. V lost 6 bases and J lost 5, with 13 bases in between. The gene calls are TRBV12-3 or TRBV12-4 and TRBJ2-5; D call uncertain. This sequence originates from an adult in good health. The sequencing here drew on peripheral blood, taken on day 0 of AZD1222 vaccination. CDR3 sequence reads: CASRLKGWETQYF. The DNA of the CDR3 is TGTGCCAGCAGGCTGAAGGGTTGGGAGACCCAGTACTTC.